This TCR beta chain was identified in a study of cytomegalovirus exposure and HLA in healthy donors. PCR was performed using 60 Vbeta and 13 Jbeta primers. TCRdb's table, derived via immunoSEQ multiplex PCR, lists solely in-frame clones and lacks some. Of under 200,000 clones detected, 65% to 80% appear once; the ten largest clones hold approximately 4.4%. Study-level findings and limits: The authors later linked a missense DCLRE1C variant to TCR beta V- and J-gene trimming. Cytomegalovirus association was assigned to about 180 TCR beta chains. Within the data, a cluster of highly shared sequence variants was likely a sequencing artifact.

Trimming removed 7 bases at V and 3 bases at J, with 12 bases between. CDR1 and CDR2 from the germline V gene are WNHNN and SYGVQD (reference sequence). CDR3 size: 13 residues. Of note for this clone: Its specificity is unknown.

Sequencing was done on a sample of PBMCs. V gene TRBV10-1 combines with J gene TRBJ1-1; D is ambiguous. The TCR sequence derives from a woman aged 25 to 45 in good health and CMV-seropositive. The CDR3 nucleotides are TGCGCCAGCATGAGGCCTGAGGACACTGAAGCTTTCTTT. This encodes CASMRPEDTEAFF.